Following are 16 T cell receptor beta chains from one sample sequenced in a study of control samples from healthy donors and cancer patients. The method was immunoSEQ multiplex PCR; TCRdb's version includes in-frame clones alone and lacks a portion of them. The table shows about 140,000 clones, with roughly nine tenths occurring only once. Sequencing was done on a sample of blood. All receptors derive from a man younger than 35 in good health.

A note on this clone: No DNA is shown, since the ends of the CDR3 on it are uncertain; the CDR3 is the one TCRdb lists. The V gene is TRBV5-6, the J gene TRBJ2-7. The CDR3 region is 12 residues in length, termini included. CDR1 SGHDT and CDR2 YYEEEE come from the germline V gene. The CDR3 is CASSFGPGEQYF.

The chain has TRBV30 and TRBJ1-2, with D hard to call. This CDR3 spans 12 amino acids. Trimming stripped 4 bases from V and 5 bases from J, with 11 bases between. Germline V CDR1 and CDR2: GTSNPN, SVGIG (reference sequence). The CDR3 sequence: CAWKAFSYGYTF. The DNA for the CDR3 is TGTGCCTGGAAGGCATTTTCTTATGGCTACACCTTC. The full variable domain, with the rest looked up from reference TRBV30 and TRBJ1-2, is SQTIHQWPATLVQPVGSPLSLECTVEGTSNPNLYWYRQAAGRGLQLLFYSVGIGQISSEVPQNLSASRPQDRQFILSSKKLLLSDSGFYLCAWKAFSYGYTFGSGTRLTVV.

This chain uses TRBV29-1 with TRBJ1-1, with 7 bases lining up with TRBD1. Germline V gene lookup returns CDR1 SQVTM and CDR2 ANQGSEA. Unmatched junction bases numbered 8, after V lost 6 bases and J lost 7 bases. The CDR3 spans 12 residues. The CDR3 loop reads CSVPTGEVEAFF. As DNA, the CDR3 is TGCAGCGTACCTACAGGGGAAGTTGAAGCTTTCTTT.

CDR3 sequence (DNA): TGTGCCAGCAGACACCAGCAGAATCAGCCCCAGCATTTT. This codes for CASRHQQNQPQHF. This chain connects TRBV2 to TRBJ1-5; D is undetermined. The germline CDR1 and CDR2 sequences are SNHLY and FYNNEI. This CDR3 comprises 13 residues. V was shortened by 6 bases and J by 4 bases, with 10 bases between the two germline ends.

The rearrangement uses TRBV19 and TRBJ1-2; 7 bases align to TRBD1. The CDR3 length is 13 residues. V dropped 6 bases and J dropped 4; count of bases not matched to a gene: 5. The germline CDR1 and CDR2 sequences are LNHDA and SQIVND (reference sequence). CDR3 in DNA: TGTGCCAGTAGCCAGGGGGAGGTCTATGGCTACACCTTC. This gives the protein CASSQGEVYGYTF. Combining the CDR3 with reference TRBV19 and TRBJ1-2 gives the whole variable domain DGGITQSPKYLFRKEGQNVTLSCEQNLNHDAMYWYRQDPGQGLRLIYYSQIVNDFQKGDIAEGYSVSREKKESFPLTVTSAQKNPTAFYLCASSQGEVYGYTFGSGTRLTVV.

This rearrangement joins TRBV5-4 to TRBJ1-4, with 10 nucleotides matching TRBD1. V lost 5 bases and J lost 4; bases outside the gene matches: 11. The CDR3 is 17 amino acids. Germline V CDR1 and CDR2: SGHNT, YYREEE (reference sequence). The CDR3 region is CASSKGQGVSLNEKLFF. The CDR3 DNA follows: TGTGCCAGCAGTAAAGGACAGGGGGTTTCCCTTAATGAAAAACTGTTTTTT.

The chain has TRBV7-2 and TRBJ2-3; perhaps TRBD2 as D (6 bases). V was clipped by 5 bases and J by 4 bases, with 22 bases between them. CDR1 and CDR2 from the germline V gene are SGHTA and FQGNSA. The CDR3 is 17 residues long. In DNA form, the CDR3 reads TGTGCCAGCAGCCCAAGACGCGGGATTATGGGCCCAGATACGCAGTATTTT. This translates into CASSPRRGIMGPDTQYF.

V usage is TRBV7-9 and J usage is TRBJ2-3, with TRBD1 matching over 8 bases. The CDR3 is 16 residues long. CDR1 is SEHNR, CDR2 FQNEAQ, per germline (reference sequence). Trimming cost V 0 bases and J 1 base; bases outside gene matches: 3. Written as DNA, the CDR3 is TGTGCCAGCAGCTTAGCGGTGGGACAGGGCACAGATACGCAGTATTTT. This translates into CASSLAVGQGTDTQYF. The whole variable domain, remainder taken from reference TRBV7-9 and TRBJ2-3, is DTGVSQNPRHKITKRGQNVTFRCDPISEHNRLYWYRQTLGQGPEFLTYFQNEAQLEKSRLLSDRFSAERPKGSFSTLEIQRTEQGDSAMYLCASSLAVGQGTDTQYFGPGTRLTVL.

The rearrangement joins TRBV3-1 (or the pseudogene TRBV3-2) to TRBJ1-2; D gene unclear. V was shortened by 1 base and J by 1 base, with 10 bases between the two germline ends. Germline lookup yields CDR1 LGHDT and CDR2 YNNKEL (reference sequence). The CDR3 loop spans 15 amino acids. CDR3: CASSQVTGDNYGYTF. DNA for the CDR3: TGTGCCAGCAGCCAAGTGACCGGGGATAACTATGGCTACACCTTC.

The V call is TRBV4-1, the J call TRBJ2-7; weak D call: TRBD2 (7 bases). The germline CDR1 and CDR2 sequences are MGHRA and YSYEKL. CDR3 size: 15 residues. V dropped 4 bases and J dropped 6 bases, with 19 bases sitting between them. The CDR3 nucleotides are TGCGCCAGCAGCCCAGCCGCGGGGGCCGACGGCGAGCAGTACTTC. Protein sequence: CASSPAAGADGEQYF.

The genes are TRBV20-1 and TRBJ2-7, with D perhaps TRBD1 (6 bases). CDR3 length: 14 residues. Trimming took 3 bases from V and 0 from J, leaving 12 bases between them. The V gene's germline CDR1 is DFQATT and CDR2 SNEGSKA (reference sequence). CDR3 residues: CSASRDTSSYEQYF. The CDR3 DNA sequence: TGCAGTGCTAGTCGGGACACAAGCTCCTACGAGCAGTACTTC.

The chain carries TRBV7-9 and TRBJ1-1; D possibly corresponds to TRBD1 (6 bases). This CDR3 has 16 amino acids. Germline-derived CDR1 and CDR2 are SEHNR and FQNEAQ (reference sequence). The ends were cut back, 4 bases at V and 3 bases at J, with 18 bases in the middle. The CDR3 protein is CASSSSAPPGDTEAFF. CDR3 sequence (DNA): TGTGCCAGCAGCTCCTCAGCCCCCCCAGGGGACACTGAAGCTTTCTTT. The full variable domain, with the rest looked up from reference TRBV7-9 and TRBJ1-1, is DTGVSQNPRHKITKRGQNVTFRCDPISEHNRLYWYRQTLGQGPEFLTYFQNEAQLEKSRLLSDRFSAERPKGSFSTLEIQRTEQGDSAMYLCASSSSAPPGDTEAFFGQGTRLTVV.

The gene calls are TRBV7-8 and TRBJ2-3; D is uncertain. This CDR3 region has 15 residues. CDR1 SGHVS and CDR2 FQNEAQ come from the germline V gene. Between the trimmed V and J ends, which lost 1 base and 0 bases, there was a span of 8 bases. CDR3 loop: CASSLVRSSTDTQYF. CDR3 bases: TGTGCCAGCAGCTTAGTACGGTCTAGCACAGATACGCAGTATTTT.

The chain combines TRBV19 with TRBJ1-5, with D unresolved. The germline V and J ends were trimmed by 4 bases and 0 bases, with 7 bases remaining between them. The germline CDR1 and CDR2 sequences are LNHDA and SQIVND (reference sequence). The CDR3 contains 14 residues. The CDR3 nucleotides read TGTGCCAGTAGTAGGCAGATTAGCAATCAGCCCCAGCATTTT. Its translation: CASSRQISNQPQHF.

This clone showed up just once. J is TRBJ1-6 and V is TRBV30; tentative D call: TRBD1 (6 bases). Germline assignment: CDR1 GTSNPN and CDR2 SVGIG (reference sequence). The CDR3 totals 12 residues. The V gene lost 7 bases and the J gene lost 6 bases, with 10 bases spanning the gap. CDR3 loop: CASGQSNSPLHF. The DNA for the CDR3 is TGTGCCTCCGGACAGTCTAATTCACCCCTCCACTTT.

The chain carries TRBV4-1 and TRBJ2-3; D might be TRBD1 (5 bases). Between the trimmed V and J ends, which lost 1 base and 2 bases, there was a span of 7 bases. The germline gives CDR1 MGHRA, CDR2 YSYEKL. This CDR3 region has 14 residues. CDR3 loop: CASSQVTATDTQYF. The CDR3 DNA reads TGCGCCAGCAGCCAAGTGACAGCCACAGATACGCAGTATTTT.